This T cell receptor beta chain appears in the sequencing data of a study of T-cell reconstitution after alpha-beta-depleted transplantation in children. Overall study findings and caveats: The origin of high day-60 TCRbeta diversity in some patients lay in surviving recipient T cells and thymic progenitors. Once a year had passed after transplant, T-cell counts and diversity came mostly from newly produced T cells. It was reported that alpha-beta T cells came from several hundred expanded graft clones (about two months after transplant).

The germline CDR1 and CDR2 sequences are LGHDT and YNNKEL (reference sequence). The CDR3 contains 12 residues. Trimming took 4 bases from V and 10 from J, leaving 11 bases between them. The TCRbeta library was prepared with unique molecular identifiers. Each CDR3 protein gets one entry after TCRdb re-called the PCR reads with MiXCR. Of some 220,000 distinct CDR3 sequences in the sample, under 13% were seen once. There are many counts of this clonotype. Its antigen is unknown. The TCR originated in a child less than two years old with acute myeloid leukemia, due to receive a stem cell transplant. The chain carries TRBV3-1 and TRBJ2-1; D may be TRBD1 or TRBD2 (5 bases each). The sample was PBMCs, taken before TCRalphabeta/CD19-depleted stem cell transplant. This CDR3 reads CASSLYGAEQFF. DNA for the CDR3: TGTGCCAGCAGCCTCTACGGGGCGGAGCAGTTCTTC.